These T cell receptor beta chains were read from a single sample in a study of blood T cell repertoires in COVID-19. Sequenced by immunoSEQ multiplex PCR; TCRdb stores in-frame clones only, minus some. This repertoire shows about 220,000 clones, 60% to 85% found once; its top ten account for around 7.7%. The sample was peripheral blood. All receptors come from a woman between 65 and 79 years old with acute or convalescent COVID-19. CDR3s include the opening cysteine and the closing phenylalanine or tryptophan.

v_call	j_call	cdr3_aa
TRBV18	TRBJ2-1	CASSQTGRPPYNEQFF
TRBV7-3	TRBJ2-2	CASSPNSLKTSTGELFF
TRBV19	TRBJ2-7	CASSGTGRAYEQYF
TRBV5-5	TRBJ1-6	CASSLLPGQPSPLHF
TRBV19	TRBJ2-7	CASSIPGQGPGEQYF
TRBV6-5	TRBJ2-2	CASSFKRPGTGELFF
TRBV6-5	TRBJ1-2	CASSPGQFRGYTF
TRBV5-4	TRBJ2-2	CASSLGLTGELFF
TRBV10-3	TRBJ2-1	CATGLAGGNEQFF
TRBV7-9	TRBJ2-7	CASSSLAVSYEQYF
TRBV11-2	TRBJ2-5	CASSLAGRGGQQETQYF
TRBV14	TRBJ1-2	CASSQDDGTSNYGYTF
TRBV15	TRBJ2-3	CATSTERGLAGGHDTQYF
TRBV6-5	TRBJ1-1	CASSYSWDSQGTEAFF
TRBV10-3	TRBJ1-3	CAISTGTPADSSGNTIYF
TRBV9	TRBJ1-3	CASSVGQGNTIYF
TRBV5-4	TRBJ1-2	CASSHDGTNYGYTF
TRBV6-5	TRBJ2-4	CASSSGENIQYF
TRBV5-4	TRBJ2-1	CASSLTSGGYNEQFF
TRBV18	TRBJ1-1	CASSPRPGQAEAFF
TRBV7-2	TRBJ2-2	CASSLDPIAGELFF
TRBV5-4	TRBJ1-1	CASSSGQAVYTEAFF
TRBV9	TRBJ2-3	CASSVGGSGGLRTDTQYF
TRBV9	TRBJ1-1	CASSATMNTEAFF
TRBV18	TRBJ2-1	CASSPPSGDVDYNEQFF
TRBV7-9	TRBJ2-5	CASSLRRQNLQETQYF
TRBV9	TRBJ1-3	CASNERPGSSGNTIYF
TRBV2	TRBJ2-3	CASSGRDRGGTQYF
TRBV6-5	TRBJ2-7	CASRIGGAVSYEQYF
TRBV4-1	TRBJ2-1	CASARRGDNEQFF
TRBV6-1	TRBJ2-1	CASSEPWDRGLNEQFF
TRBV19	TRBJ2-3	CASEGTRQGASTDTQYF
TRBV11-2	TRBJ1-3	CASSLDRTAGNTIYF
TRBV18	TRBJ1-2	CASSPVFGRVNQPNYGYTF
TRBV29-1	TRBJ1-1	CSVGQGASSEAFF
TRBV24-1	TRBJ2-1	CATSDPNSGGHGEQFF
TRBV7-8	TRBJ2-6	CASSPPRQRISSGANVLTF
TRBV30	TRBJ1-6	CAWSEVRGRSALHF
TRBV5-6	TRBJ2-2	CASSPGHTNTGELFF
TRBV5-6	TRBJ2-1	CASSLLGDRGSEQFF